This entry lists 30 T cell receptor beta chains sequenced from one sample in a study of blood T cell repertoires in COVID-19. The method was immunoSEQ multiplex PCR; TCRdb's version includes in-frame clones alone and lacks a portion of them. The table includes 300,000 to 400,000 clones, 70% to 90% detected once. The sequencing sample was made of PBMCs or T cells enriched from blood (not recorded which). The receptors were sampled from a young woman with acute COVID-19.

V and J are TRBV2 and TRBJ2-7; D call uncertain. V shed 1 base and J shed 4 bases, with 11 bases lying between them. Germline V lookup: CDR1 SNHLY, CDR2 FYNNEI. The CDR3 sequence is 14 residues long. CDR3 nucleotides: TGTGCCAGCAGTGAAGACCAGGCTTTTTACGAGCAGTACTTC. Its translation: CASSEDQAFYEQYF.

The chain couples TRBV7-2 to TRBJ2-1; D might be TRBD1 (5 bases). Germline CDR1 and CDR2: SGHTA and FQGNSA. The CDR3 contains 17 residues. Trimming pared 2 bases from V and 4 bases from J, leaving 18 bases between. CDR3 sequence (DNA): TGTGCCAGCAGCTTAAGGCTCACCCGGACAAAGTACAATGAGCAGTTCTTC. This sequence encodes CASSLRLTRTKYNEQFF.

CDR3 loop: CASSLGQGVTGELFF. CDR3 coding DNA: TGTGCCAGCAGCTTAGGACAGGGCGTCACCGGGGAGCTGTTTTTT. The gene calls are TRBV7-3 and TRBJ2-2; the match to TRBD1 covers 8 bases. The CDR3 is made up of 15 amino acids. CDR1 and CDR2 (germline): SGHTA, FQGTGA. V was clipped by 2 bases and J by 4 bases; unmatched bases: 3.

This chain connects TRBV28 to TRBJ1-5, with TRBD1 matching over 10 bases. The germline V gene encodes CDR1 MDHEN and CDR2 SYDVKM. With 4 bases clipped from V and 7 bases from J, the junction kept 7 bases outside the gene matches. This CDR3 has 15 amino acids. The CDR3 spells CASSYADRGRQPQHF. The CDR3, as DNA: TGTGCCAGCAGTTACGCCGACAGGGGGCGACAGCCCCAGCATTTT. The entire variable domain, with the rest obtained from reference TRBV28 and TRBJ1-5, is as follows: DVKVTQSSRYLVKRTGEKVFLECVQDMDHENMFWYRQDPGLGLRLIYFSYDVKMKEKGDIPEGYSVSREKKERFSLILESASTNQTSMYLCASSYADRGRQPQHFGDGTRLSIL.

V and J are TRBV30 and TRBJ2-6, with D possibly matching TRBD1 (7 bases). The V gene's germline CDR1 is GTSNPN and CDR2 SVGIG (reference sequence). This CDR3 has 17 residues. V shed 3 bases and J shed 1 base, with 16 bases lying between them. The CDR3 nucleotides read TGTGCCTGGAGCCCAGGGGGGAAGGGATCTGGGGCCAACGTCCTGACTTTC. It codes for CAWSPGGKGSGANVLTF.

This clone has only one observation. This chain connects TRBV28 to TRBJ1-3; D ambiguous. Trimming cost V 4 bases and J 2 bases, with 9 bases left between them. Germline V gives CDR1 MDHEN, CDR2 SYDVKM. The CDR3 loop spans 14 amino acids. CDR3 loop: CASSYRIAGNTIYF. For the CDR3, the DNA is TGTGCCAGCAGTTACAGAATCGCTGGAAACACCATATATTTT.

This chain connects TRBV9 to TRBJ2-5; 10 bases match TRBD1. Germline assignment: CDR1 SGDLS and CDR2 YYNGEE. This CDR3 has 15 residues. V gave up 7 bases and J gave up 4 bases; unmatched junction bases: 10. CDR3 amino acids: CASGRGQGRGETQYF. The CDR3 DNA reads TGTGCCAGCGGACGGGGACAGGGGAGGGGAGAGACCCAGTACTTC. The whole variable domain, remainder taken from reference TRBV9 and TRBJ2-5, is DSGVTQTPKHLITATGQRVTLRCSPRSGDLSVYWYQQSLDQGLQFLIQYYNGEERAKGNILERFSAQQFPDLHSELNLSSLELGDSALYFCASGRGQGRGETQYFGPGTRLLVL.

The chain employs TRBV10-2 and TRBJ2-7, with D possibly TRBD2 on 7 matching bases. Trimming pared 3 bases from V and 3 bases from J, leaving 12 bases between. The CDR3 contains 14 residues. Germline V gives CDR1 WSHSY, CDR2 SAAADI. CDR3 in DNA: TGCGCCAGCAGTGAACAAGGGGGGGGCTACGAGCAGTACTTC. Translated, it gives CASSEQGGGYEQYF.

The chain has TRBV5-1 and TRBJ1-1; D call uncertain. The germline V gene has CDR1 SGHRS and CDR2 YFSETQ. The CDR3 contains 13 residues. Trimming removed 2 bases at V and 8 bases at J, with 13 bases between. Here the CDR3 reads CASSFLVSGEAFF. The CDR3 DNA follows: TGCGCCAGCAGCTTCCTTGTAAGCGGGGAAGCTTTCTTT.

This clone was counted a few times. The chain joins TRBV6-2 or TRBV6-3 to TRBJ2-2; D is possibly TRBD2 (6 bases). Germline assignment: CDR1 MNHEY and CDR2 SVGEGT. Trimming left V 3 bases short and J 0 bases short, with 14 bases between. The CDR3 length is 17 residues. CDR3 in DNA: TGTGCCAGCAGTTATTCCACGACTAGTCCGAACACCGGGGAGCTGTTTTTT. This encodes CASSYSTTSPNTGELFF.

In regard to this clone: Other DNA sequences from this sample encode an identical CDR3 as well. The CDR3 DNA reads TGCGCCAGCAGCCAACGCGGGAATGAGCAGTTCTTC. Translated: CASSQRGNEQFF. V and J are TRBV4-1 and TRBJ2-1; the D gene is possibly TRBD2 (5 bases). The germline V gene has CDR1 MGHRA and CDR2 YSYEKL. Trimming shortened V by 2 bases and J by 7 bases, and 6 bases separated the two germline ends. This CDR3 has 12 residues.

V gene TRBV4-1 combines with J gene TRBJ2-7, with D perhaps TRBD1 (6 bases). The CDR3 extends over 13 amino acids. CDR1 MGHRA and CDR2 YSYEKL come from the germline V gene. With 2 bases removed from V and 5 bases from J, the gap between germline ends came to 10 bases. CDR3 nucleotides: TGCGCCAGCAGCCAAAATTGGGACAACGAGCAGTACTTC. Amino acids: CASSQNWDNEQYF.

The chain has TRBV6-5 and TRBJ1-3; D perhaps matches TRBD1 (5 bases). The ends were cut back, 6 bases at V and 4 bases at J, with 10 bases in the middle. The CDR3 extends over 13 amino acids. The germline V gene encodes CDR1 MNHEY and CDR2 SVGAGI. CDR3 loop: CASSFGGGNTIYF. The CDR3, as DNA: TGTGCCAGCAGCTTCGGGGGAGGAAACACCATATATTTT.

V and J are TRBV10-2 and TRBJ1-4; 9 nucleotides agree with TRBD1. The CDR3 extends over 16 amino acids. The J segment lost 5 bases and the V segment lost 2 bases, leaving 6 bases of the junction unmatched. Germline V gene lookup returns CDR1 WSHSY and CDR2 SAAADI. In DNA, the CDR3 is TGCGCCAGCAGTGAGCCCCCCGGGACAGGGAATGAAAAACTGTTTTTT. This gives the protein CASSEPPGTGNEKLFF.

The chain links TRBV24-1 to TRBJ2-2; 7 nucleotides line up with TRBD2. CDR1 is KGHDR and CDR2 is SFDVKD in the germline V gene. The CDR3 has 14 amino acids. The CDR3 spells CAIGGGPYTGELFF. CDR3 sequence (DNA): TGTGCTATCGGCGGGGGACCTTACACCGGGGAGCTGTTTTTT.

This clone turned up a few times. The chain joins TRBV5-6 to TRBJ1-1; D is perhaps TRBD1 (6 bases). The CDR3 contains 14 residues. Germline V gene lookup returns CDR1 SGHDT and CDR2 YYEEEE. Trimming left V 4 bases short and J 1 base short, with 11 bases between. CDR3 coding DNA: TGTGCCAGCAGCCGCAGGGGTTGGAACACTGAAGCTTTCTTT. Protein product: CASSRRGWNTEAFF.

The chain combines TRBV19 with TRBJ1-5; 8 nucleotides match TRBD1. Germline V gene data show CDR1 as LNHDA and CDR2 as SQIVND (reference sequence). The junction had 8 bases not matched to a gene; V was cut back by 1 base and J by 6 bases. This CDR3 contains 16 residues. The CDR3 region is CASSIGGQGFFQPQHF. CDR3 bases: TGTGCCAGTAGTATAGGAGGACAGGGTTTTTTTCAGCCCCAGCATTTT.

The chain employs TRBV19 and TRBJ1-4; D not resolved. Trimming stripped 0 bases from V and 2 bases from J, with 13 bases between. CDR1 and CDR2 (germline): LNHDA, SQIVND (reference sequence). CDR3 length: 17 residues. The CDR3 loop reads CASSIELRRRTNEKLFF. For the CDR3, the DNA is TGTGCCAGTAGTATAGAGTTACGGCGGAGGACTAATGAAAAACTGTTTTTT. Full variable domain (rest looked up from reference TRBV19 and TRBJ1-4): DGGITQSPKYLFRKEGQNVTLSCEQNLNHDAMYWYRQDPGQGLRLIYYSQIVNDFQKGDIAEGYSVSREKKESFPLTVTSAQKNPTAFYLCASSIELRRRTNEKLFFGSGTQLSVL.

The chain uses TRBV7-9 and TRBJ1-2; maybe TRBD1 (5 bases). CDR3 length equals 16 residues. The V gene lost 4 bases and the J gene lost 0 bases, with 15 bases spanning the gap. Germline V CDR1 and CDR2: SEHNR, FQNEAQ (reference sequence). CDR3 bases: TGTGCCAGCAGCTCTTCGGACACCTTTTCTAACTATGGCTACACCTTC. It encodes CASSSSDTFSNYGYTF.

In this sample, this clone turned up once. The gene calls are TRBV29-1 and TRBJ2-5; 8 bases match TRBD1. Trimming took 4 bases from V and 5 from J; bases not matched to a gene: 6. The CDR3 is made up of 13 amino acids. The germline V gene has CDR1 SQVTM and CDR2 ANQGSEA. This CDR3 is CSVGTGSRETQYF. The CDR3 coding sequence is TGCAGCGTTGGGACAGGGTCTAGGGAGACCCAGTACTTC.

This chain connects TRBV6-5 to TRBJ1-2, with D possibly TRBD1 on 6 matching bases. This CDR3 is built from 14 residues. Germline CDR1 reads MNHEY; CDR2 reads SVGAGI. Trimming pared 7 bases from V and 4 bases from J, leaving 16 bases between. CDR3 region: CASIPPGALYGYTF. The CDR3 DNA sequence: TGTGCCAGCATTCCGCCAGGGGCCCTCTATGGCTACACCTTC.

For the CDR3, the DNA is TGTGCCAGCAGCTTTGACAGGGGTGGCTACACCTTC. Translating it yields CASSFDRGGYTF. J is TRBJ1-2 and V is TRBV7-2; 8 bases fit TRBD1. Germline loops: CDR1 SGHTA, CDR2 FQGNSA. J gave up 7 bases and V 3 bases, and 1 base lay outside the gene matches. The CDR3 totals 12 residues.

The chain's CDR3 is CSVEGTANRGVYGYTF. CDR3 DNA sequence: TGCAGCGTGGAGGGGACAGCCAACCGGGGAGTTTATGGCTACACCTTC. This chain joins TRBV29-1 and TRBJ1-2; 7 positions match TRBD1. Germline lookup yields CDR1 SQVTM and CDR2 ANQGSEA. V shed 6 bases, J shed 5 bases, and the junction held 18 bases outside the gene matches. This CDR3 is 16 amino acids long.

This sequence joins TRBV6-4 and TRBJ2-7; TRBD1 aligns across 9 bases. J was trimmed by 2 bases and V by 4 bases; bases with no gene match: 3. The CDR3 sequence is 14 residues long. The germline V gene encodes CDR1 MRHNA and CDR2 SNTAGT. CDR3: CASSAGTGPYEQYF. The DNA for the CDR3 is TGTGCCAGCAGTGCCGGGACAGGGCCCTACGAGCAGTACTTC.

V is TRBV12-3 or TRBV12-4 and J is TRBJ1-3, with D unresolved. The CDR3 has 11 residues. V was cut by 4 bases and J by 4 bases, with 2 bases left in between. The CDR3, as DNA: TGTGCCAGCAGTTCGGGAAACACCATATATTTT. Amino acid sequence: CASSSGNTIYF.

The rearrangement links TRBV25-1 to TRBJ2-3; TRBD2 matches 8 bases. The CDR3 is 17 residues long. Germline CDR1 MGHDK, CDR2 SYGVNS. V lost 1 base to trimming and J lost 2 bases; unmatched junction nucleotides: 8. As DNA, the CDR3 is TGTGCCAGCAGTGAATTCGGGCGGGGGGTCTCCACAGATACGCAGTATTTT. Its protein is CASSEFGRGVSTDTQYF.

The CDR3 spells CASSPGQGTNTEAFF. The CDR3 DNA follows: TGCGCCAGCAGCCCGGGACAGGGGACGAACACTGAAGCTTTCTTT. The gene calls are TRBV4-3 and TRBJ1-1, with 10 bases identical to TRBD1. CDR3 length equals 15 residues. V gave up 4 bases and J gave up 1 base; unmatched junction bases: 3. Germline V gives CDR1 LGHNA, CDR2 YSLEER.

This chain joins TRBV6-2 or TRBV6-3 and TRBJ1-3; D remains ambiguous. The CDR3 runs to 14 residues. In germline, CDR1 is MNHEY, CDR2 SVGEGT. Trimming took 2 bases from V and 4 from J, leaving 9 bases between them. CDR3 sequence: CASSYRGGGNTIYF. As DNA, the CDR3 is TGTGCCAGCAGTTACCGTGGAGGGGGAAACACCATATATTTT.

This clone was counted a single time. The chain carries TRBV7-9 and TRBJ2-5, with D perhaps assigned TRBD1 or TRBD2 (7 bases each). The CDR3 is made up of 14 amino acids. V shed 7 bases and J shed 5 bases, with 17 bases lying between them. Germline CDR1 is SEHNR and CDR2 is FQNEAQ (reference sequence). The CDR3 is CASMMAGGGETQYF. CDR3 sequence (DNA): TGTGCCAGCATGATGGCAGGGGGAGGGGAGACCCAGTACTTC.

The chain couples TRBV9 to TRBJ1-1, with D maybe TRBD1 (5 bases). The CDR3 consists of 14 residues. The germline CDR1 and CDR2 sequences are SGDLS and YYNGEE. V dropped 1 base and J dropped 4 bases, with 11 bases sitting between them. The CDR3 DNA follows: TGTGCCAGCAGCGTACTCTCGGGGGGCACTGAAGCTTTCTTT. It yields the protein CASSVLSGGTEAFF.